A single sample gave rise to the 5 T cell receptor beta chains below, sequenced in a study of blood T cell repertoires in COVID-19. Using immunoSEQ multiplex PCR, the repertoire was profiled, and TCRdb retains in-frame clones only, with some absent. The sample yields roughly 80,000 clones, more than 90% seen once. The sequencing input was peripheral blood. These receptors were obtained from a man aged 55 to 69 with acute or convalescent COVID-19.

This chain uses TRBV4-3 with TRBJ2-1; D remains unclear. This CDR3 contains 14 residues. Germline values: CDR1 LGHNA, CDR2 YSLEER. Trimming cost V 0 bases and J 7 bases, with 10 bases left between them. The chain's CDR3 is CASSQDLSGNEQFF. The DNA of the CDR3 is TGCGCCAGCAGCCAAGATTTATCGGGTAATGAGCAGTTCTTC.

The CDR3 DNA is TGTGCCAGCAGCTTATGGGCCCTAGCGGATTACAATGAGCAGTTCTTC. Its translation: CASSLWALADYNEQFF. V gene TRBV7-9 combines with J gene TRBJ2-1; 7 nucleotides align to TRBD2. Germline trimming cut 2 bases from V and 4 bases from J; bases unmatched to any gene: 8. The germline V gene has CDR1 SEHNR and CDR2 FQNEAQ (reference sequence). This CDR3 is built from 16 residues.

The CDR3 bases are TGTGCCAGCAGCCAAAGCGGGGCCAACGGGGCCAATGAGCAGTTCTTC. It codes for CASSQSGANGANEQFF. This chain connects TRBV11-3 to TRBJ2-1; 7 nucleotides align to TRBD2. Trimming cost V 5 bases and J 6 bases; bases outside gene matches: 13. Germline values: CDR1 SGHNT, CDR2 YENEEA. The length of the CDR3 is 16 residues.

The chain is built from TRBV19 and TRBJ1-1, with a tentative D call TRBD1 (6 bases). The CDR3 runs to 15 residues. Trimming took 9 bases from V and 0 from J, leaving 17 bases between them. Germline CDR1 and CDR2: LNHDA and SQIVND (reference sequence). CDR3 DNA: TGTGCCAGGGTGGGGGCGCGGAATTTGAACACTGAAGCTTTCTTT. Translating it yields CARVGARNLNTEAFF.

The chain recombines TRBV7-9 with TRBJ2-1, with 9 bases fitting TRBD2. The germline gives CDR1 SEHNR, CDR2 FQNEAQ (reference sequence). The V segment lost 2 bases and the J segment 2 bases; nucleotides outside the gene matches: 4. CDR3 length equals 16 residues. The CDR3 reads CASSLTREGPYNEQFF. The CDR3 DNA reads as TGTGCCAGCAGCTTAACGCGGGAGGGTCCCTACAATGAGCAGTTCTTC.